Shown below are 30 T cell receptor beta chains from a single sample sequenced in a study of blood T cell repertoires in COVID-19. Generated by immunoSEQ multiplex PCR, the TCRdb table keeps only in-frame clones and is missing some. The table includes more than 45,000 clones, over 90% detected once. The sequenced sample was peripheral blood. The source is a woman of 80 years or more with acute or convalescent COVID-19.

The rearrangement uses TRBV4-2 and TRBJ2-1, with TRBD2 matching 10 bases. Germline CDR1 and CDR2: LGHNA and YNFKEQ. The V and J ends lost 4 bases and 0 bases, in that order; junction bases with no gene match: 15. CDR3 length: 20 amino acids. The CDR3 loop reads CASSRTSGELSPSSYNEQFF. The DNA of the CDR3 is TGTGCCAGCAGCCGAACTAGCGGGGAACTGAGCCCTAGCTCCTACAATGAGCAGTTCTTC.

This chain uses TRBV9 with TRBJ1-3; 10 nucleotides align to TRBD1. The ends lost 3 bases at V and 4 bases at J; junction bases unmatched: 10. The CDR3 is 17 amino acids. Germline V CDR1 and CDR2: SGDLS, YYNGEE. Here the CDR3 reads CASSATGTGEIGNTIYF. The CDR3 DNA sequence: TGTGCCAGCAGCGCTACCGGGACAGGGGAAATCGGAAACACCATATATTTT.

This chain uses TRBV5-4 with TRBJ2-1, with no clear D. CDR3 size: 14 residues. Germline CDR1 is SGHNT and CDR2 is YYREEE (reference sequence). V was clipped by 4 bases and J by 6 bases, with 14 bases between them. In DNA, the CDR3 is TGTGCCAGCAGCGTGGGATCGAGGAGCAATGAGCAGTTCTTC. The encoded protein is CASSVGSRSNEQFF.

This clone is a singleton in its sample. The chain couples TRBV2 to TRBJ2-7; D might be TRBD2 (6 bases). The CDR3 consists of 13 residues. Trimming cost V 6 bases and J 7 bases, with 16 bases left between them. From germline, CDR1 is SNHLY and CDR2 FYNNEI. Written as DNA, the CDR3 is TGTGCCAGCAGCCTGAACGGGAGCGGGGAGCAGTACTTC. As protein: CASSLNGSGEQYF.

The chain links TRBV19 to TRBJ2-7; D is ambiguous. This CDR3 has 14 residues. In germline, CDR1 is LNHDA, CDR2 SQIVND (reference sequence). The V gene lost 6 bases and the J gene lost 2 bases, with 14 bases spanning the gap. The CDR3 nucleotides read TGTGCCAGTAGCTCCGCCGGCGGCGCCTACGAGCAGTACTTC. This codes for CASSSAGGAYEQYF.

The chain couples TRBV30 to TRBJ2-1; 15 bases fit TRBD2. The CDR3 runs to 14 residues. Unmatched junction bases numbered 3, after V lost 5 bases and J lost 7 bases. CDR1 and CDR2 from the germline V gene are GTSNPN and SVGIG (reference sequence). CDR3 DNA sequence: TGTGCCTGGGGACTAGCGGGAGGGTGGAATGAGCAGTTCTTC. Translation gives CAWGLAGGWNEQFF.

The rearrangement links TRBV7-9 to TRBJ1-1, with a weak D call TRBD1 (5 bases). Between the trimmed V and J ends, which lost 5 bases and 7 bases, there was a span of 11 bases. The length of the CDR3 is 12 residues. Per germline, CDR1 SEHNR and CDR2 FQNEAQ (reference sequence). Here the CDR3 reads CASSATGFEAFF. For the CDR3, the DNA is TGTGCCAGCAGCGCCACAGGATTTGAAGCTTTCTTT.

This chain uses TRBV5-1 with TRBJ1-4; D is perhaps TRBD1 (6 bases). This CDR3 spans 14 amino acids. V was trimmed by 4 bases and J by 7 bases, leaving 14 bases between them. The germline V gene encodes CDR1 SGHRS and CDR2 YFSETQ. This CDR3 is CASSTGTLTEKLFF. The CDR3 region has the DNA TGCGCCAGCAGCACCGGGACACTGACTGAAAAACTGTTTTTT.

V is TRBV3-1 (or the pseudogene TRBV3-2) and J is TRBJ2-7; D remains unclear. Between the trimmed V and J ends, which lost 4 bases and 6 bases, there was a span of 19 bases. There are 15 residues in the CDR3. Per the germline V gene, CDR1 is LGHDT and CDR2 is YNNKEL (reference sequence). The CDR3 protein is CASSRQMLTVSEQYF. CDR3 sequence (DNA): TGTGCCAGCAGCCGTCAGATGCTTACAGTTAGCGAGCAGTACTTC.

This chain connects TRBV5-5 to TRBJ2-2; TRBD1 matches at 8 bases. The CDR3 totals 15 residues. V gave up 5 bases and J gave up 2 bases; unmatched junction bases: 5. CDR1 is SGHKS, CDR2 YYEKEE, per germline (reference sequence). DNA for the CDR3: TGTGCCAGCAGTTACGGACAGGGTAACACCGGGGAGCTGTTTTTT. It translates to CASSYGQGNTGELFF.

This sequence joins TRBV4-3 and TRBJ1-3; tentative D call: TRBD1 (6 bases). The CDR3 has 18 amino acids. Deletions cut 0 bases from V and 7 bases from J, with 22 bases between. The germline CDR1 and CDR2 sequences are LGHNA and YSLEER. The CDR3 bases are TGCGCCAGCAGCCAAGAAACCCCACAGGGCATTAGGATGAACACCATATATTTT. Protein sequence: CASSQETPQGIRMNTIYF.

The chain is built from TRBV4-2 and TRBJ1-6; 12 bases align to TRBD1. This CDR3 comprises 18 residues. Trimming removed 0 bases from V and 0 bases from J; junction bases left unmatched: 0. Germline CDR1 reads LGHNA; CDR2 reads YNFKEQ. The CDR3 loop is CASSQEGQGASYNSPLHF. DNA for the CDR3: TGTGCCAGCAGCCAAGAGGGACAGGGGGCCTCCTATAATTCACCCCTCCACTTT.

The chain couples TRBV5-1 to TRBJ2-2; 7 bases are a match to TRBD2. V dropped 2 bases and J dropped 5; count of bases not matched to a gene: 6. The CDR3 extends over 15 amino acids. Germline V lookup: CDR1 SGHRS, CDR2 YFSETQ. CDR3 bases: TGCGCCAGCAGCTTAGACGGGGGGACGACCGGGGAGCTGTTTTTT. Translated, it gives CASSLDGGTTGELFF.

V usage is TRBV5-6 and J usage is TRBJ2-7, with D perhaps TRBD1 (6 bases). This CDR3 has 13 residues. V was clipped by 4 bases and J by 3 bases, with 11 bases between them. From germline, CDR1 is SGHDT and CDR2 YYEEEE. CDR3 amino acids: CASSETGRYEQYF. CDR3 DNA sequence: TGTGCCAGCAGCGAAACAGGGCGCTACGAGCAGTACTTC.

CDR3 bases: TGTGCCAGTAGTGGAGTGGGACTAGCGATGAATGAGCAGTTCTTC. Translation gives CASSGVGLAMNEQFF. This chain joins TRBV19 and TRBJ2-1; TRBD2 agrees at 10 bases. After removal of 5 bases from V and 7 bases from J, the junction contained 8 bases not matched to a gene. Germline V lookup: CDR1 LNHDA, CDR2 SQIVND (reference sequence). The CDR3 sequence is 15 residues long.

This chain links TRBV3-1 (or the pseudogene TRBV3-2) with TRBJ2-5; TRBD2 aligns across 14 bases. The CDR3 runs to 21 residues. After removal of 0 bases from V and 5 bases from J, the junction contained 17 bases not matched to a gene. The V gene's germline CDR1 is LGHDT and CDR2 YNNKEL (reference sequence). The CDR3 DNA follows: TGTGCCAGCAGCCAAGATACTTGGGGGACTAGCGGGAGCGGGAGCAGGGAGACCCAGTACTTC. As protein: CASSQDTWGTSGSGSRETQYF.

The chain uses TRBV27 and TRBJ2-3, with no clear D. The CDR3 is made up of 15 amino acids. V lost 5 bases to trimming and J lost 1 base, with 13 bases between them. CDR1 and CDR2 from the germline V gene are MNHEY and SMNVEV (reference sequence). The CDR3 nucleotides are TGTGCCAGCAGTATCCGAGGATGGGGCACAGATACGCAGTATTTT. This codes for CASSIRGWGTDTQYF.

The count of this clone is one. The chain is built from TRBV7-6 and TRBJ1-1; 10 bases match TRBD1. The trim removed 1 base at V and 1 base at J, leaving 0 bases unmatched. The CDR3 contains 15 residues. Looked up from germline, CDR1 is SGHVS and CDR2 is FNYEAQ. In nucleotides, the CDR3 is TGTGCCAGCAGCTTAGGGACAGGGGGGAACACTGAAGCTTTCTTT. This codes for CASSLGTGGNTEAFF.

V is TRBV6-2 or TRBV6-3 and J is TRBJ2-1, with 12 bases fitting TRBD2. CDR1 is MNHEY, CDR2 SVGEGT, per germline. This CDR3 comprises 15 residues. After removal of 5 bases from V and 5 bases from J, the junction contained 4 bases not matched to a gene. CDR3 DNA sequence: TGTGCCAGCAGTCATTGGACTAGCGGGAACAATGAGCAGTTCTTC. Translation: CASSHWTSGNNEQFF.

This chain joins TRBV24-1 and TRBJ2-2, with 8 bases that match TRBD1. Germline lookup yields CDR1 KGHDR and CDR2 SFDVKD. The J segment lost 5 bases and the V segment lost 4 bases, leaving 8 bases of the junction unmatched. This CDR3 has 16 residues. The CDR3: CATSDPLTGGTGELFF. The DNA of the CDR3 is TGTGCCACCAGTGACCCATTAACAGGGGGAACCGGGGAGCTGTTTTTT.

Written as DNA, the CDR3 is TGTGCCAGTAGTCGCCCTAGCGGGAGAGGGTACGAGCAGTACTTC. Translating gives CASSRPSGRGYEQYF. The rearrangement joins TRBV19 to TRBJ2-7; 10 bases agree with TRBD2. V dropped 5 bases and J dropped 4; count of bases not matched to a gene: 8. The CDR3 length is 15 residues. Germline CDR1 and CDR2: LNHDA and SQIVND (reference sequence). The complete variable domain, with remaining parts taken from reference TRBV19 and TRBJ2-7, reads DGGITQSPKYLFRKEGQNVTLSCEQNLNHDAMYWYRQDPGQGLRLIYYSQIVNDFQKGDIAEGYSVSREKKESFPLTVTSAQKNPTAFYLCASSRPSGRGYEQYFGPGTRLTVT.

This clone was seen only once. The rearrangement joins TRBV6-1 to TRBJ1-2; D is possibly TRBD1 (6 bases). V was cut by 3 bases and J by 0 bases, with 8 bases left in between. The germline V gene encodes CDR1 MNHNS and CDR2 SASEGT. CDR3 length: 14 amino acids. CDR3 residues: CASSDRGTNYGYTF. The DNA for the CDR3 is TGTGCCAGCAGTGATAGGGGGACTAACTATGGCTACACCTTC.

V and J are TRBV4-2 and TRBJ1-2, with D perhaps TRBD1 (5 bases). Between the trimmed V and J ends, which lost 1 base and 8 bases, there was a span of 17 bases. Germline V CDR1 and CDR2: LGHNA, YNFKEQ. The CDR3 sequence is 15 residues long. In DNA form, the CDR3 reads TGTGCCAGCAGCCAAGTAGGAGCCAGGGCCGCGGGCTACACCTTC. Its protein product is CASSQVGARAAGYTF.

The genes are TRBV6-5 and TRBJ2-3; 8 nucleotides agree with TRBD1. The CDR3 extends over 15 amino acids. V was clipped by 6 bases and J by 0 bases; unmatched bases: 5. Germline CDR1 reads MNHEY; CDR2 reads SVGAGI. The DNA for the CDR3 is TGTGCCAGCAGCAACAGGGGGTCTAGCACAGATACGCAGTATTTT. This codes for CASSNRGSSTDTQYF.

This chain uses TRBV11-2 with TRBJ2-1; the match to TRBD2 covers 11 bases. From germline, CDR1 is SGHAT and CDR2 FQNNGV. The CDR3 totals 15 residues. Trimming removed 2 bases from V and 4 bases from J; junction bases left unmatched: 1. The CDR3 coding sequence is TGTGCCAGCAGCTTAACTAGCGGGAGATACAATGAGCAGTTCTTC. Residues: CASSLTSGRYNEQFF.

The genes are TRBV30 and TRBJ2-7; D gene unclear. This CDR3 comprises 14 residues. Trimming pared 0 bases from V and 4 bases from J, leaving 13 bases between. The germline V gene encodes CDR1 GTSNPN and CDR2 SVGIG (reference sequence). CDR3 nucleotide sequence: TGTGCCTGGAGTGTACAGTATAAGGCGTACGAGCAGTACTTC. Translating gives CAWSVQYKAYEQYF.

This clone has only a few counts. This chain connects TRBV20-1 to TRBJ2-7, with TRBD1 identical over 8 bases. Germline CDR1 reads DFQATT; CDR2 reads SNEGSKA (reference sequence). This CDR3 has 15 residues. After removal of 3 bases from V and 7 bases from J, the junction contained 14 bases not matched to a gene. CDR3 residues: CSASQGATTIREQYF. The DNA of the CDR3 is TGCAGTGCTAGTCAGGGGGCAACAACCATACGGGAGCAGTACTTC.

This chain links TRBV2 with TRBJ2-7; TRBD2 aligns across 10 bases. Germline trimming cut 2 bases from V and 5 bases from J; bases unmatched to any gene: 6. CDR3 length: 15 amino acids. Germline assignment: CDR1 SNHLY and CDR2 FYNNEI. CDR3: CASSELSGRGDEQYF. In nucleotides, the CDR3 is TGTGCCAGCAGTGAACTCAGCGGGAGGGGAGACGAGCAGTACTTC. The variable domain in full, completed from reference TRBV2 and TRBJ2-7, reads EPEVTQTPSHQVTQMGQEVILRCVPISNHLYFYWYRQILGQKVEFLVSFYNNEISEKSEIFDDQFSVERPDGSNFTLKIRSTKLEDSAMYFCASSELSGRGDEQYFGPGTRLTVT.

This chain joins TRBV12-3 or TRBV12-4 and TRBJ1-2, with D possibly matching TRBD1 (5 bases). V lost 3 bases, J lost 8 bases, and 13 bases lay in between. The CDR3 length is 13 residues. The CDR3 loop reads CASSFLQGRGYTF. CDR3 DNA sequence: TGTGCCAGCAGTTTCTTGCAGGGTAGGGGCTACACCTTC.

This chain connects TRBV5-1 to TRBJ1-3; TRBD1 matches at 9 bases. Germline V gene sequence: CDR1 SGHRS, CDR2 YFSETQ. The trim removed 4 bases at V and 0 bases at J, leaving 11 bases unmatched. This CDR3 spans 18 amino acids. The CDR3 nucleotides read TGCGCCAGCAGCCTGACAGGGGGGACCTCCAGCTCTGGAAACACCATATATTTT. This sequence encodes CASSLTGGTSSSGNTIYF.